This T cell receptor (beta chain) comes out of a study of T cell responses to AZD1222 COVID-19 vaccine. Study-level findings and limits: Clonal diversity was possibly underestimated; the donors were predominantly white British and more often female.

For this clone: As yet, its antigen is unknown.

Profiling relied on immunoSEQ multiplex PCR, and the TCRdb table lists in-frame clones only, not all of them. The sample consists of about 130,000 clones, 90% of them appearing once. Trimming cost V 4 bases and J 1 base, with 11 bases left between them. Germline V CDR1 and CDR2: SGHNT, YYREEE (reference sequence). The CDR3 is 15 amino acids. The sequenced sample was peripheral blood, obtained on day 0 of MenACWY control vaccination. The sequence was collected from an adult in good health. The chain carries TRBV5-4 and TRBJ1-4; tentative D call: TRBD1 (6 bases). The CDR3 nucleotides are TGTGCCAGCAGCATAGGACAGAGAACTAATGAAAAACTGTTTTTT. It specifies CASSIGQRTNEKLFF.